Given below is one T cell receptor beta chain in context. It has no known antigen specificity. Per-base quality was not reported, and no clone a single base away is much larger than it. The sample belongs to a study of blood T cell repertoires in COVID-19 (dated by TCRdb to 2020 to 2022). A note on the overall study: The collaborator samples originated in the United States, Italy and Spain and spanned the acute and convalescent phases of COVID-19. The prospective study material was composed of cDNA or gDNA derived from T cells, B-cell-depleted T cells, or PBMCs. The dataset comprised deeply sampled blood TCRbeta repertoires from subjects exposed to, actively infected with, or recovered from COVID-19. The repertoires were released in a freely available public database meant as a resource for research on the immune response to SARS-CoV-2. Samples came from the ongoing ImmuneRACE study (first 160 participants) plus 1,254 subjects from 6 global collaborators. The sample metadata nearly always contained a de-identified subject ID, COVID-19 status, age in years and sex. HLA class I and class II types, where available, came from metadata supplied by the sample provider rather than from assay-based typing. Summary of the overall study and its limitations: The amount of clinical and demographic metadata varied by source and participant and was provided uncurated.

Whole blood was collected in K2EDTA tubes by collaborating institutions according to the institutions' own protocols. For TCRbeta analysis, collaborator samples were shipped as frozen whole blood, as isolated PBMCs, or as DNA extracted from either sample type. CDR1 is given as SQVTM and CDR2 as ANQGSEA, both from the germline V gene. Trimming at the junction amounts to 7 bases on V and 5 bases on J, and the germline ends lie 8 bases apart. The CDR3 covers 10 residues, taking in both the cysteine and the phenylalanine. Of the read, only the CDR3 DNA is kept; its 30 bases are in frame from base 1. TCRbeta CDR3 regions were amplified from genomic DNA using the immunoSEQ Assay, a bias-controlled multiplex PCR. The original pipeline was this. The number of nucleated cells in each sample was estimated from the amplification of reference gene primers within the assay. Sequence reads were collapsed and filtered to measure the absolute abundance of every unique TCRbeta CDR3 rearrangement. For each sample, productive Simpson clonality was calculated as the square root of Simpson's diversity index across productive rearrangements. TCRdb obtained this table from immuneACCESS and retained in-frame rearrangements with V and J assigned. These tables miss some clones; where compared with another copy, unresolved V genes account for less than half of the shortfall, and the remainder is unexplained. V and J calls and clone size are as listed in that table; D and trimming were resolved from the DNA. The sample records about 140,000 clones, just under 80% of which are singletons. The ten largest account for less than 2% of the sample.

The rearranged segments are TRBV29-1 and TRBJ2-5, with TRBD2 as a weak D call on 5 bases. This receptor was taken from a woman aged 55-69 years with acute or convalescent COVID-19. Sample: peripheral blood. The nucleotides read TGCAGCGCCGGGGTGGAGACCCAGTACTTC. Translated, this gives CSAGVETQYF.